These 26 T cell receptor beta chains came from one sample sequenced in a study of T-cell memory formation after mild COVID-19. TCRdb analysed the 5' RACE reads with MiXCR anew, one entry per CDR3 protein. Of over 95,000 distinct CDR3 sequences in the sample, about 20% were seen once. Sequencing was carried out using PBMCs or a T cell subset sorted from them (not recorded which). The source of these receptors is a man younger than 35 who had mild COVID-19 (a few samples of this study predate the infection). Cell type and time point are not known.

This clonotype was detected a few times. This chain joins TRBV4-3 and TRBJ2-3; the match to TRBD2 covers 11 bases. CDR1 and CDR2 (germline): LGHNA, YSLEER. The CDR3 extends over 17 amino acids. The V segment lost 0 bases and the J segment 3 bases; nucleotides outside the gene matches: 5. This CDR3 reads CASSQDLAGGLTDTQYF. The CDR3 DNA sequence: TGCGCCAGCAGCCAAGATTTAGCGGGGGGGCTAACAGATACGCAGTATTTT.

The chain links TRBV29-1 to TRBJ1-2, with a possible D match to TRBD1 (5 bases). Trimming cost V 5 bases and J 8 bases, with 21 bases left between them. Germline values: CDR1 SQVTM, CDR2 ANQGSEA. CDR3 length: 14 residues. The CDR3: CSVLPSPGTRGYTF. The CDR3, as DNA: TGCAGCGTTTTACCCTCCCCTGGGACGAGGGGCTACACCTTC.

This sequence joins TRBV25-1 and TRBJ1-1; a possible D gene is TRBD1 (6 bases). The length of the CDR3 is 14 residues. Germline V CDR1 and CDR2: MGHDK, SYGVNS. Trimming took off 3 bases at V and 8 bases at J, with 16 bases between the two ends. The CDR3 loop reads CASSETGQLGEAFF. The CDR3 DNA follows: TGTGCCAGCAGTGAGACAGGTCAACTTGGGGAAGCTTTCTTT.

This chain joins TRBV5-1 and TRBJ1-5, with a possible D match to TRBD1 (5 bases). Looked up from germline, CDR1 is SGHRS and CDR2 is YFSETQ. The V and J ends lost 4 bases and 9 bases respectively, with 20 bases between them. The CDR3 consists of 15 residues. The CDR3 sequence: CASSLARGPWWPQHF. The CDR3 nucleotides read TGCGCCAGCAGCCTGGCTCGGGGCCCTTGGTGGCCCCAGCATTTT.

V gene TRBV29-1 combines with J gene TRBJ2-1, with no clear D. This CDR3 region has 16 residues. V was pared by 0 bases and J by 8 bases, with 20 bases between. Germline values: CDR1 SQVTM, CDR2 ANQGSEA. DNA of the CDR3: TGCAGCGTTGAAGAAGGGTTCCAAAGCTGGTCCGATGAGCAGTTCTTC. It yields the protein CSVEEGFQSWSDEQFF.

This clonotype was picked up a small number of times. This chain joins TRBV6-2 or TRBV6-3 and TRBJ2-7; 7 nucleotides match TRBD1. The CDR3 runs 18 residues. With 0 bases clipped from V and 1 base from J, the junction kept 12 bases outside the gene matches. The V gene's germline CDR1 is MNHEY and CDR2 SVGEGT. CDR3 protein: CASSYSPGGQGVSYEQYF. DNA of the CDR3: TGTGCCAGCAGTTACTCCCCAGGCGGGCAGGGGGTGTCCTACGAGCAGTACTTC.

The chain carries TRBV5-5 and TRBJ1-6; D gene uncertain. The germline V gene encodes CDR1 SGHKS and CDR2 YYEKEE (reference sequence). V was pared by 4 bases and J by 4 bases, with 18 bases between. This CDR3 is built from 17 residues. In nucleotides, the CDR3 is TGTGCCAGCAGCCCTCCCCGACGGACCGATTATAATTCACCCCTCCACTTT. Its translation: CASSPPRRTDYNSPLHF. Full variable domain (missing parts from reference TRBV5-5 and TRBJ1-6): DAGVTQSPTHLIKTRGQQVTLRCSPISGHKSVSWYQQVLGQGPQFIFQYYEKEERGRGNFPDRFSARQFPNYSSELNVNALLLGDSALYLCASSPPRRTDYNSPLHFGNGTRLTVT.

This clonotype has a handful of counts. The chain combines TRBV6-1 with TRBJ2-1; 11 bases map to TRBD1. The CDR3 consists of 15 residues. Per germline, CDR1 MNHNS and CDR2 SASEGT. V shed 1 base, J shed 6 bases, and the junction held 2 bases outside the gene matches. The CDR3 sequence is CASSEVGTGGNEQFF. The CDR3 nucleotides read TGTGCCAGCAGTGAAGTCGGGACAGGGGGCAATGAGCAGTTCTTC.

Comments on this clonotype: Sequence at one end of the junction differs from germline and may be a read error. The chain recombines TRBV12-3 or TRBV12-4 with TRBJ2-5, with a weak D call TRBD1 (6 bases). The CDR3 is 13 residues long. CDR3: CASRTQGLETRYF. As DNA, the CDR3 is TGTGCCAGCAGGACCCAGGGGTTAGAGACCCGGTACTTC.

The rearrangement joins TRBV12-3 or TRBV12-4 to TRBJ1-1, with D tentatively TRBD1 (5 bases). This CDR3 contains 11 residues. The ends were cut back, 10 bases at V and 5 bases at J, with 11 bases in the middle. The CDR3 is CATRGGTEAFF. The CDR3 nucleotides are TGTGCCACCCGGGGGGGTACTGAAGCTTTCTTT.

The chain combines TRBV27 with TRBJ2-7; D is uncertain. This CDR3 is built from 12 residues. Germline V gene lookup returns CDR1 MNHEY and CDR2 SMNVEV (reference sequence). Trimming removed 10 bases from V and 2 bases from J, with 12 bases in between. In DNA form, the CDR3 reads TGTGCCACTCGAGACTCAGCCTACGAGCAGTACTTC. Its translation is CATRDSAYEQYF.

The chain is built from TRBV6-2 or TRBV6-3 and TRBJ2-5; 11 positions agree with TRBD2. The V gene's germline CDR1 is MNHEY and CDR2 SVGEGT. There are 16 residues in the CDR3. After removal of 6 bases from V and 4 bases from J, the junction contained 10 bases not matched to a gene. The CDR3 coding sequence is TGTGCCAGCAGCCTGTTAGCGGGGGGGCGCGTAGAGACCCAGTACTTC. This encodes CASSLLAGGRVETQYF.

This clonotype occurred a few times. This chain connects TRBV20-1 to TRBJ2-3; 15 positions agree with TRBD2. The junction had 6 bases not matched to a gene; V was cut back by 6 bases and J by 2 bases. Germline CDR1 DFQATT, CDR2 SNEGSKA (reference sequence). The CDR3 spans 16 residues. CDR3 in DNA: TGCAGTGCCGAATGGACTAGCGGGGGGGCCACAGATACGCAGTATTTT. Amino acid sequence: CSAEWTSGGATDTQYF.

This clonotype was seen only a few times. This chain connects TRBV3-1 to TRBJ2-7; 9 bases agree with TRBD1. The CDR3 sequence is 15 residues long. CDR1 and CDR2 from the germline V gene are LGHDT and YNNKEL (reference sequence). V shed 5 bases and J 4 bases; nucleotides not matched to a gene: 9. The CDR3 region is CASSDSGTGFYEQYF. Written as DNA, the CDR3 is TGTGCCAGCAGCGATTCCGGGACAGGGTTTTACGAGCAGTACTTC.

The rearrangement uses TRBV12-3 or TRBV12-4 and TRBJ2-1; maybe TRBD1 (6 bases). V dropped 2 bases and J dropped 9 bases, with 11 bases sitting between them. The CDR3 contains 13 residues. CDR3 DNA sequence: TGTGCCAGCAGTTTAACAGGGACGGGTGAGCAGTTCTTC. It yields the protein CASSLTGTGEQFF.

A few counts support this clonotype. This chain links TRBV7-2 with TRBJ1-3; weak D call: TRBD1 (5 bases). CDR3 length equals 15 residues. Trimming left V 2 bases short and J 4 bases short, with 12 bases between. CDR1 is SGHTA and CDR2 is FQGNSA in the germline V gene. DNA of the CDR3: TGTGCCAGCAGCTTAAGGCAGGGAACGGGAAACACCATATATTTT. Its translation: CASSLRQGTGNTIYF.

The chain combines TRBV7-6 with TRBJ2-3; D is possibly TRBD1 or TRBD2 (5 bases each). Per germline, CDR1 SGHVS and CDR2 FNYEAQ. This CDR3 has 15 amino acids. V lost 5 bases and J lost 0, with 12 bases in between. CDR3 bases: TGTGCCAGCAGCCCCTACTGGGACAGCACAGATACGCAGTATTTT. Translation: CASSPYWDSTDTQYF.

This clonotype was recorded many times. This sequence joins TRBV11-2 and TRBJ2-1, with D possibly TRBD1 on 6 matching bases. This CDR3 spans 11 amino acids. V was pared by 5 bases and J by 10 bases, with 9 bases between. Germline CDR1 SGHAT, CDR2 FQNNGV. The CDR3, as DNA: TGTGCCAGCAGCGTGGGACAAGAGCAGTTCTTC. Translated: CASSVGQEQFF.

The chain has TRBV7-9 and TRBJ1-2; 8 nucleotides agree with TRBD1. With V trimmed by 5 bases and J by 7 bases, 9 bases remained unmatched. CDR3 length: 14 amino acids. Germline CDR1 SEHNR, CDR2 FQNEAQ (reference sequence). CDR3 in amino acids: CASSTGQGVSGYTF. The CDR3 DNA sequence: TGTGCCAGCAGCACCGGACAGGGAGTGTCTGGCTACACCTTC.

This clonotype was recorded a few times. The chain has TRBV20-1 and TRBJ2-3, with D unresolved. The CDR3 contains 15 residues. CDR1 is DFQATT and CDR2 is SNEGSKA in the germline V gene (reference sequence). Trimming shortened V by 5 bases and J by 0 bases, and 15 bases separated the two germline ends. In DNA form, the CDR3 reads TGCAGTGCTCCCCCCTCGAGATTGAGCACAGATACGCAGTATTTT. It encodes CSAPPSRLSTDTQYF.

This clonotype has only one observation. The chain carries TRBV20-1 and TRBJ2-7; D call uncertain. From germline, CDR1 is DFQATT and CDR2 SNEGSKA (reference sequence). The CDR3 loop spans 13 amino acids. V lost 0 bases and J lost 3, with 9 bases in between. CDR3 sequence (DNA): TGCAGTGCTAGAGATAAGGGAAGCTACGAGCAGTACGTC. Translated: CSARDKGSYEQYV.

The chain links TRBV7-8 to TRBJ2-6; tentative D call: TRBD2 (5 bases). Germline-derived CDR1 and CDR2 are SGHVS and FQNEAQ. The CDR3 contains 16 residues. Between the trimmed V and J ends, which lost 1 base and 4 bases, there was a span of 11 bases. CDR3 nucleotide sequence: TGTGCCAGCAGCTTAGTTGCCGGGGTCGGGGCCAACGTCCTGACTTTC. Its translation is CASSLVAGVGANVLTF.

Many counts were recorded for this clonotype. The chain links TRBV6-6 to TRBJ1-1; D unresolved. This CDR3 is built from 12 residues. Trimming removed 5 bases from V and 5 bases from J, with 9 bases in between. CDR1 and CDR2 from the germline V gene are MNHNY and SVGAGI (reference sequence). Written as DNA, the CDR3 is TGTGCCAGCAGTCAAGGGCTAACTGAAGCTTTCTTT. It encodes CASSQGLTEAFF.

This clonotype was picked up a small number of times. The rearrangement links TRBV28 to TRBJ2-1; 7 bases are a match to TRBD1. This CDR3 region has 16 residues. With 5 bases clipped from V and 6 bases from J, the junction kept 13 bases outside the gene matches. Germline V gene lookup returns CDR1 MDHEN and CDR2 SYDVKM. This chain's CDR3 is CASSPEDRDGPNEQFF. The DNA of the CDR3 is TGTGCCAGCAGTCCCGAAGACAGGGACGGTCCCAATGAGCAGTTCTTC.

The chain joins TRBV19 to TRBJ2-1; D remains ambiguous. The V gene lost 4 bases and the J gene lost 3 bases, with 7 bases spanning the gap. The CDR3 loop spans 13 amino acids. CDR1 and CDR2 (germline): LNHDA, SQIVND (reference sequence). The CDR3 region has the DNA TGTGCCAGTAGTAATTTCCTCTACAATGAGCAGTTCTTC. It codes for CASSNFLYNEQFF. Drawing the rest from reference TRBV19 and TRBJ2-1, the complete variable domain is DGGITQSPKYLFRKEGQNVTLSCEQNLNHDAMYWYRQDPGQGLRLIYYSQIVNDFQKGDIAEGYSVSREKKESFPLTVTSAQKNPTAFYLCASSNFLYNEQFFGPGTRLTVL.

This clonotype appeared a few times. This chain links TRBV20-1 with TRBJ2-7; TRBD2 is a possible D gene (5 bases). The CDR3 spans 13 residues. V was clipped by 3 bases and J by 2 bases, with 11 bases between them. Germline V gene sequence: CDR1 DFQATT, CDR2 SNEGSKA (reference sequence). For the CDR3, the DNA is TGCAGTGCTAGGCCTGAGGGAGCCTACGAGCAGTACTTC. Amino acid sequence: CSARPEGAYEQYF.